This entry features one T cell receptor beta chain sequence. Its antigen is not yet known. Per-base quality was not reported, and no clone a single base away is much larger than it. The entry originates in a study of blood T cell repertoires in COVID-19 (dated by TCRdb to 2018 to 2021). With respect to the entire study: Collaborator samples came from the United States, Italy and Spain and covered acute and convalescent phases of COVID-19. Where HLA class I and class II types were available, the types were taken from metadata supplied by the sample provider, not from assay-based typing. A freely available public database, intended as a resource for researchers studying the immune response to SARS-CoV-2, is where the repertoires were released. The samples were drawn from two sources: the first 160 participants of the ongoing ImmuneRACE study, and 1,200 or so subjects contributed by 6 global collaborators. The prospective study material was composed of cDNA or gDNA derived from T cells, B-cell-depleted T cells, or PBMCs. Subjects who had been exposed to COVID-19, were actively infected with it, or had recovered from it provided the deeply sampled blood TCRbeta repertoires that made up the dataset. A de-identified subject ID, COVID-19 status, age in years and sex were almost always included in the sample metadata.

Collaborating institutions collected whole blood in K2EDTA tubes following their own protocols. For TCRbeta analysis, collaborators shipped samples in one of three forms: frozen whole blood, isolated PBMCs, or DNA extracted from either of those sample types. V and J are truncated by 8 bases and 6 bases respectively, leaving an intervening sequence of 18 bases. The CDR3 measures 13 amino acids from cysteine to phenylalanine. Just the 39-base CDR3 DNA is kept, in frame starting at base 1. The germline V gene provides CDR1 SQVTM and CDR2 ANQGSEA. Findings and caveats that apply to the study as a whole: Clinical and demographic metadata were provided uncurated, with the amount varying by source and participant.

TCRbeta CDR3 regions were amplified from genomic DNA by means of the immunoSEQ Assay, a bias-controlled multiplex PCR. Regarding the original processing steps: Within the assay, amplification of reference gene primers was used to estimate how many nucleated cells each sample contained. To quantify the absolute abundance of each unique TCRbeta CDR3 rearrangement, sequence reads were collapsed and filtered. For each sample, productive Simpson clonality was calculated as the square root of Simpson's diversity index across productive rearrangements. TCRdb holds this immuneACCESS table with in-frame rearrangements only. Some clones are missing; in checked studies, unresolved V genes explain under half, and the rest has no known cause. From that table come the V and J calls and clone size; the DNA was used to work out D and trimming. In all, the sample holds 250,000 to 300,000 clones, and roughly 79% of those were seen once. About 2.9% of the sample belongs to the ten largest clones.

The chain links TRBV29-1 with TRBJ2-3; perhaps TRBD1 is the D gene, with 5 bases matching. This clonotype originated in a woman aged 60-75 years with active or convalescent COVID-19. The sequenced material came from peripheral blood. The DNA sequence follows: TGCAGCTCCCGGGTGGTGGGGCAGGATACGCAGTATTTT. Its amino acids are CSSRVVGQDTQYF.